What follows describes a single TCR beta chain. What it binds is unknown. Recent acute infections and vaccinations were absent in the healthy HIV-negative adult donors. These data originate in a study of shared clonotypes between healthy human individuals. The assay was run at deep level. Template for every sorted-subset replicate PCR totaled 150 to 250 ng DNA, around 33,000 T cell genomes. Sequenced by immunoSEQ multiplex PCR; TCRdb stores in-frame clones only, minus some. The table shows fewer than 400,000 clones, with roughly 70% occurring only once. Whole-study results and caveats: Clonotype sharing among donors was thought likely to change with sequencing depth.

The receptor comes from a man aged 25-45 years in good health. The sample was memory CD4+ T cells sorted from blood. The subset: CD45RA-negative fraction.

The CDR3 is CAISGAQRGLDEQFF. The DNA of the CDR3 is TGTGCCATCAGTGGTGCCCAGCGTGGACTAGATGAGCAGTTCTTC. V usage is TRBV10-3 and J usage is TRBJ2-1; 7 bases line up with TRBD2. The CDR3 contains 15 residues. The germline V gene has CDR1 ENHRY and CDR2 SYGVKD. Germline trimming cut 4 bases from V and 8 bases from J; bases unmatched to any gene: 11.